The 28 T cell receptor beta chains presented below share a single source sample, sequenced in a study of blood T cell repertoires in COVID-19. The assay was immunoSEQ multiplex PCR, and TCRdb's table has in-frame clones only and misses some. Among about 82,000 clones, approximately 74% were seen once, and the ten largest hold just over 2.5%. Sequenced sample: peripheral blood. Source of these receptors: a human donor with acute or convalescent COVID-19. The donor label of this sample is uncertain.

V and J are TRBV5-5 and TRBJ1-1, with D unresolved. The ends were cut back, 4 bases at V and 2 bases at J, with 9 bases in the middle. The CDR3 spans 13 residues. Looked up from germline, CDR1 is SGHKS and CDR2 is YYEKEE (reference sequence). The CDR3 region is CASSLTLNTEAFF. CDR3 bases: TGTGCCAGCAGCCTGACACTTAACACTGAAGCTTTCTTT.

The chain couples TRBV27 to TRBJ2-3; no firm D call. Trimming removed 5 bases from V and 4 bases from J, with 13 bases in between. Germline CDR1 reads MNHEY; CDR2 reads SMNVEV (reference sequence). This CDR3 contains 14 residues. CDR3 coding DNA: TGTGCCAGCAGTCTTAGCCGTCCCCCAGATACGCAGTATTTT. It is translated as CASSLSRPPDTQYF.

The chain is built from TRBV7-8 and TRBJ1-4; D is perhaps TRBD1 (6 bases). Germline assignment: CDR1 SGHVS and CDR2 FQNEAQ. Trimming left V 5 bases short and J 3 bases short, with 10 bases between. This CDR3 contains 14 residues. The CDR3 is CASSPGTPNEKLFF. The CDR3 coding sequence is TGTGCCAGCAGCCCCGGGACACCTAATGAAAAACTGTTTTTT.

The chain joins TRBV5-1 to TRBJ2-2; a weak D match, TRBD2 (6 bases). V was clipped by 1 base and J by 5 bases, with 12 bases between them. There are 15 residues in the CDR3. Germline V gives CDR1 SGHRS, CDR2 YFSETQ. This chain's CDR3 is CASSLPRDQTGELFF. CDR3 in DNA: TGCGCCAGCAGCTTGCCGCGGGATCAGACCGGGGAGCTGTTTTTT.

The chain joins TRBV6-5 to TRBJ1-1; TRBD1 aligns across 10 bases. The junction had 5 bases not matched to a gene; V was cut back by 5 bases and J by 5 bases. Germline values: CDR1 MNHEY, CDR2 SVGAGI. The CDR3 is 14 residues long. CDR3 amino acids: CASSTTGGRTEAFF. DNA of the CDR3: TGTGCCAGCAGTACGACAGGGGGCAGGACTGAAGCTTTCTTT.

This chain connects TRBV18 to TRBJ2-7; TRBD1 matches at 9 bases. The germline V gene encodes CDR1 KGHSH and CDR2 LQKENI. This CDR3 region has 14 residues. V was clipped by 6 bases and J by 5 bases; unmatched bases: 8. The CDR3 DNA sequence: TGTGCCAGCTCCCAGGACAGGGGAGCGGACGAGCAGTACTTC. Amino acids: CASSQDRGADEQYF.

The chain couples TRBV19 to TRBJ1-6; a weak D match, TRBD1 (5 bases). Germline assignment: CDR1 LNHDA and CDR2 SQIVND (reference sequence). The V gene lost 5 bases and the J gene lost 13 bases, with 12 bases spanning the gap. This CDR3 is built from 12 residues. The CDR3 DNA reads as TGTGCCAGTAGTCTCCAGGGAATGCCCCTCCACTTT. This sequence encodes CASSLQGMPLHF.

This chain connects TRBV7-2 to TRBJ2-1; TRBD2 is a possible D gene (6 bases). CDR1 is SGHTA, CDR2 FQGNSA, per germline. The CDR3 is 15 amino acids. With 1 base removed from V and 2 bases from J, the gap between germline ends came to 9 bases. The CDR3 DNA follows: TGTGCCAGCAGCTTAGTGGCGGGGACCTACAATGAGCAGTTCTTC. It specifies CASSLVAGTYNEQFF.

The rearrangement links TRBV6-1 to TRBJ2-1, with D perhaps matching TRBD2 (6 bases). V gave up 4 bases and J gave up 8 bases, with 21 bases separating them. The CDR3 extends over 16 amino acids. Germline assignment: CDR1 MNHNS and CDR2 SASEGT. CDR3 nucleotides: TGTGCCAGCAGTGTGGCCGGGACTCAAAACGCCTATGAGCAGTTCTTC. Translation gives CASSVAGTQNAYEQFF.

V usage is TRBV5-5 and J usage is TRBJ1-1, with TRBD1 identical over 10 bases. Germline-derived CDR1 and CDR2 are SGHKS and YYEKEE (reference sequence). This CDR3 is built from 13 residues. Unmatched junction bases numbered 2, after V lost 7 bases and J lost 2 bases. The CDR3 loop is CASRDRGNTEAFF. Here the CDR3 DNA reads TGTGCCAGCCGGGACAGGGGAAACACTGAAGCTTTCTTT.

The rearrangement joins TRBV2 to TRBJ1-6; no clear D. With 1 base removed from V and 10 bases from J, the gap between germline ends came to 8 bases. Germline V gene sequence: CDR1 SNHLY, CDR2 FYNNEI. CDR3 length equals 13 residues. CDR3 sequence reads: CASSEELRSPLHF. CDR3 nucleotides: TGTGCCAGCAGTGAAGAACTGAGATCACCCCTCCACTTT.

This clone turned up a few times. This chain's CDR3 is CASRDTGGGYGYTF. The CDR3 DNA sequence: TGTGCCAGCAGGGACACAGGGGGCGGCTATGGCTACACCTTC. The chain joins TRBV3-1 (or the pseudogene TRBV3-2) to TRBJ1-2; 9 nucleotides match TRBD1. Germline V gene data show CDR1 as LGHDT and CDR2 as YNNKEL (reference sequence). The CDR3 totals 14 residues. V trimming: 6 bases; J trimming: 4 bases; junction bases outside the gene matches: 6.

The rearrangement uses TRBV7-2 and TRBJ1-5; D may be TRBD1 (5 bases). Germline V gene data show CDR1 as SGHTA and CDR2 as FQGNSA. V was trimmed by 5 bases and J by 7 bases, leaving 12 bases between them. The CDR3 sequence is 13 residues long. CDR3 in amino acids: CASSPAGGQPQHF. CDR3 coding DNA: TGTGCCAGCAGCCCAGCGGGGGGGCAGCCCCAGCATTTT. The full variable domain, in which reference TRBV7-2 and TRBJ1-5 provide the parts outside the CDR3, is GAGVSQSPSNKVTEKGKDVELRCDPISGHTALYWYRQSLGQGLEFLIYFQGNSAPDKSGLPSDRFSAERTGGSVSTLTIQRTQQEDSAVYLCASSPAGGQPQHFGDGTRLSIL.

The chain combines TRBV12-3 or TRBV12-4 with TRBJ1-5; D remains unclear. This CDR3 has 13 amino acids. V was pared by 7 bases and J by 0 bases, with 7 bases between. This CDR3 is CASTPYSNQPQHF. CDR3 coding DNA: TGTGCCAGCACCCCCTATAGCAATCAGCCCCAGCATTTT.

This clone was recorded a few times. The genes are TRBV28 and TRBJ2-7; 13 nucleotides align to TRBD2. Germline V gene lookup returns CDR1 MDHEN and CDR2 SYDVKM. Trimming at V came to 6 bases and at J to 2 bases, leaving 4 bases not matched to a gene. The CDR3 loop spans 15 amino acids. CDR3 DNA sequence: TGTGCCAGCAGCATGGGACTAGCGGGAACCTACGAGCAGTACTTC. Translated, it gives CASSMGLAGTYEQYF.

The V gene is TRBV2, the J gene TRBJ2-3; 12 bases fit TRBD2. The CDR3 sequence is 18 residues long. J gave up 3 bases and V 6 bases, and 13 bases lay outside the gene matches. CDR1 SNHLY and CDR2 FYNNEI come from the germline V gene. The DNA for the CDR3 is TGTGCCAGCAGAAGGACTAGCGGGGCCGCCAGTGTGACAGATACGCAGTATTTT. Translating gives CASRRTSGAASVTDTQYF.

V is TRBV5-6 and J is TRBJ2-7; D is possibly TRBD1 (6 bases). V lost 4 bases and J 4 bases, leaving 15 bases between the germline ends. CDR3 size: 14 residues. Looked up from germline, CDR1 is SGHDT and CDR2 is YYEEEE. CDR3 DNA sequence: TGTGCCAGCAGCCTAGGGGACATAGATTACGAGCAGTACTTC. It translates to CASSLGDIDYEQYF.

This chain links TRBV5-1 with TRBJ1-3; tentative D call: TRBD1 (5 bases). This CDR3 spans 13 amino acids. CDR1 SGHRS and CDR2 YFSETQ come from the germline V gene. V was cut by 5 bases and J by 0 bases, with 6 bases left in between. CDR3 bases: TGCGCCAGCAGGGGGGGCTCTGGAAACACCATATATTTT. It encodes CASRGGSGNTIYF. Supplemented by reference TRBV5-1 and TRBJ1-3, the full variable domain reads KAGVTQTPRYLIKTRGQQVTLSCSPISGHRSVSWYQQTPGQGLQFLFEYFSETQRNKGNFPGRFSGRQFSNSRSEMNVSTLELGDSALYLCASRGGSGNTIYFGEGSWLTVV.

V usage is TRBV6-6 and J usage is TRBJ1-1, with a weak D call TRBD1 (6 bases). The V end was cut by 5 bases, the J end by 3 bases, with 19 bases between. Germline CDR1 reads MNHNY; CDR2 reads SVGAGI (reference sequence). The CDR3 runs 16 residues. This chain's CDR3 is CASSLRGRAGYTEAFF. The CDR3 DNA reads TGTGCCAGCAGTCTCAGGGGCCGCGCTGGGTACACTGAAGCTTTCTTT.

This chain links TRBV28 with TRBJ2-3; 13 bases line up with TRBD2. Losses at the gene ends were 6 bases for V and 5 bases for J; bases not matched to a gene: 5. In germline, CDR1 is MDHEN, CDR2 SYDVKM. CDR3 length: 15 amino acids. CDR3 loop: CASRRTSGRGDTQYF. The CDR3 bases are TGTGCCAGCAGGCGGACTAGCGGGAGAGGAGATACGCAGTATTTT.

The V gene is TRBV5-1, the J gene TRBJ2-1; D gene unclear. CDR3 length equals 13 residues. Germline loops: CDR1 SGHRS, CDR2 YFSETQ. With 0 bases removed from V and 7 bases from J, the gap between germline ends came to 8 bases. The CDR3: CASSLVSDNEQFF. As DNA, the CDR3 is TGCGCCAGCAGCTTGGTTAGTGATAATGAGCAGTTCTTC.

This chain joins TRBV6-5 and TRBJ1-5; TRBD1 matches 7 bases. Per germline, CDR1 MNHEY and CDR2 SVGAGI. The CDR3 length is 15 residues. After removal of 6 bases from V and 4 bases from J, the junction contained 9 bases not matched to a gene. The CDR3 protein is CASSKPGQQNQPQHF. The CDR3 DNA sequence: TGTGCCAGCAGCAAGCCGGGACAGCAAAATCAGCCCCAGCATTTT.

The chain is built from TRBV7-2 and TRBJ2-1; 7 bases fit TRBD1. There are 16 residues in the CDR3. Germline loops: CDR1 SGHTA, CDR2 FQGNSA. The V gene end was trimmed by 5 bases and the J gene end by 0 bases; junction bases not matched to a gene: 7. In DNA, the CDR3 is TGTGCCAGCAGCCCCTGGGACAGCAGCTCCTACAATGAGCAGTTCTTC. This translates into CASSPWDSSSYNEQFF.

This clone was counted a few times. The rearrangement uses TRBV28 and TRBJ1-2; D might be TRBD1 (6 bases). Trimming left V 5 bases short and J 4 bases short, with 14 bases between. This CDR3 has 14 residues. Germline lookup yields CDR1 MDHEN and CDR2 SYDVKM. CDR3 bases: TGTGCCAGCAGTCCGGGGGGCGAGGGCTATGGCTACACCTTC. Its protein is CASSPGGEGYGYTF.

This clone has just one count. This chain joins TRBV19 and TRBJ1-5, with TRBD1 matching 9 bases. V was pared by 6 bases and J by 1 base, with 4 bases of the junction left unmatched. This CDR3 is 15 amino acids long. Germline assignment: CDR1 LNHDA and CDR2 SQIVND (reference sequence). CDR3 residues: CASSGGQGSNQPQHF. CDR3 in DNA: TGTGCCAGTAGCGGGGGACAGGGAAGCAATCAGCCCCAGCATTTT. Full variable domain (remainder filled in from reference TRBV19 and TRBJ1-5): DGGITQSPKYLFRKEGQNVTLSCEQNLNHDAMYWYRQDPGQGLRLIYYSQIVNDFQKGDIAEGYSVSREKKESFPLTVTSAQKNPTAFYLCASSGGQGSNQPQHFGDGTRLSIL.

CDR3 region: CASSSFGQGVNTEAFF. The CDR3 DNA reads TGTGCCAGCAGTTCATTCGGACAGGGCGTGAACACTGAAGCTTTCTTT. V gene TRBV27 combines with J gene TRBJ1-1; 8 nucleotides match TRBD1. The CDR3 sequence is 16 residues long. Losses at the gene ends were 4 bases for V and 0 bases for J; bases not matched to a gene: 7. Germline assignment: CDR1 MNHEY and CDR2 SMNVEV (reference sequence).

The chain has TRBV20-1 and TRBJ2-5; D call uncertain. With 8 bases removed from V and 3 bases from J, the gap between germline ends came to 10 bases. Germline CDR1 reads DFQATT; CDR2 reads SNEGSKA (reference sequence). This CDR3 comprises 11 residues. The CDR3 DNA sequence: TGCAGTCCTCTACGGGAAGAGACCCAGTACTTC. Its translation: CSPLREETQYF.

V gene TRBV28 combines with J gene TRBJ2-7; the match to TRBD1 covers 7 bases. V trimming: 4 bases; J trimming: 6 bases; junction bases outside the gene matches: 9. The germline CDR1 and CDR2 sequences are MDHEN and SYDVKM. CDR3 length: 14 amino acids. The CDR3 spells CASSSWTGASEQYV. CDR3 coding DNA: TGTGCCAGCAGTTCCTGGACAGGAGCCTCCGAGCAGTACGTC.